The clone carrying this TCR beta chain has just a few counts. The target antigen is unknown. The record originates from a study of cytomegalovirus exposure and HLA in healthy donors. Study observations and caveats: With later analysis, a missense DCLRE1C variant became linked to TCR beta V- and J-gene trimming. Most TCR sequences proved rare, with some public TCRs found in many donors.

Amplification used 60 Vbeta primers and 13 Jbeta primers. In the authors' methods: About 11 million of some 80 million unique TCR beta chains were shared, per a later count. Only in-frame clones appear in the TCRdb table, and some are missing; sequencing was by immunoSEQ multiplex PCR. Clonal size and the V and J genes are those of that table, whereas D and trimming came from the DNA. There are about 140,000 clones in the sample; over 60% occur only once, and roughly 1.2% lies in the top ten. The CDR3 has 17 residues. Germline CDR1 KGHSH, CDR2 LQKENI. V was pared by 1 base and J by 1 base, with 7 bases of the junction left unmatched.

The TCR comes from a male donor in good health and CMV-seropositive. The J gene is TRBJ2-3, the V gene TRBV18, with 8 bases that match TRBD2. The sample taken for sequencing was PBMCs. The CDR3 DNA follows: TGTGCCAGCTCACCACAGGGACTAGGACTGGGCACAGATACGCAGTATTTT. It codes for CASSPQGLGLGTDTQYF.